This T cell receptor beta chain was captured in a study of blood T cell repertoires in COVID-19. In the study overall: T cells, B-cell-depleted T cells, or PBMCs provided the cDNA or gDNA that served as material.

A note on this clone: The junction differs from germline at one of its ends, possibly a read error.

Some clones are missing from TCRdb's copy, which holds only in-frame ones; the method was immunoSEQ multiplex PCR. This sample has nearly 40,000 clones, with about four fifths found just once. Sequenced input: peripheral blood. This TCR was sampled from a man older than 75 with active or convalescent COVID-19.

CDR3 loop: CASSPDSGRDNEQFF. The CDR3 DNA reads TGTGCTAGCAGCCCAGACAGCGGGAGGGACAATGAGCAGTTCTTC. The V and J genes are TRBV7-7 and TRBJ2-1, with 10 positions matching TRBD2. From germline, CDR1 is SSHAT and CDR2 FNYEAQ (reference sequence). This CDR3 has 15 amino acids.